The 8 T cell receptor beta chains in this list originate from one sample, sequenced in a study of blood T cell repertoires in COVID-19. Sequenced by immunoSEQ multiplex PCR; TCRdb stores in-frame clones only, minus some. The table includes about 160,000 clones, roughly 90% detected once. The specimen sequenced was peripheral blood. These receptors were collected from a man in his forties or fifties with acute or convalescent COVID-19.

V is TRBV27 and J is TRBJ2-6, with D unresolved. Trimming stripped 3 bases from V and 0 bases from J, with 6 bases between. CDR3 length: 15 amino acids. The germline V gene encodes CDR1 MNHEY and CDR2 SMNVEV (reference sequence). CDR3 sequence reads: CASSFTSSGANVLTF. CDR3 in DNA: TGTGCCAGCAGTTTTACCAGCTCTGGGGCCAACGTCCTGACTTTC. The whole variable domain, filled in from reference TRBV27 and TRBJ2-6, reads EAQVTQNPRYLITVTGKKLTVTCSQNMNHEYMSWYRQDPGLGLRQIYYSMNVEVTDKGDVPEGYKVSRKEKRNFPLILESPSPNQTSLYFCASSFTSSGANVLTFGAGSRLTVL.

The rearrangement uses TRBV27 and TRBJ1-6, with TRBD1 matching 7 bases. The CDR3 runs to 14 residues. The V gene's germline CDR1 is MNHEY and CDR2 SMNVEV (reference sequence). V shed 4 bases and J 10 bases; nucleotides not matched to a gene: 7. CDR3 nucleotides: TGTGCCAGCAGTTCTGACAGGGTCCGGTCACCCCTCCACTTT. It encodes CASSSDRVRSPLHF.

The J gene is TRBJ2-2, the V gene TRBV27; 11 positions agree with TRBD1. Germline loops: CDR1 MNHEY, CDR2 SMNVEV (reference sequence). The junction had 7 bases not matched to a gene; V was cut back by 5 bases and J by 5 bases. There are 16 residues in the CDR3. CDR3 sequence: CASSPGTGGSTGELFF. In DNA form, the CDR3 reads TGTGCCAGCAGTCCGGGGACAGGGGGAAGTACCGGGGAGCTGTTTTTT.

The chain uses TRBV9 and TRBJ2-2, with TRBD1 matching over 7 bases. CDR1 and CDR2 (germline): SGDLS, YYNGEE. Trimming took 3 bases from V and 6 from J; bases not matched to a gene: 17. There are 18 residues in the CDR3. This CDR3 is CASSARSGQAASAGELFF. The CDR3 bases are TGTGCCAGCAGCGCCCGCTCCGGACAGGCAGCCTCGGCCGGGGAGCTGTTTTTT.

This chain joins TRBV6-2 or TRBV6-3 and TRBJ1-4; D not resolved. The CDR3 spans 13 residues. V was cut by 3 bases and J by 6 bases, with 8 bases left in between. CDR1 is MNHEY and CDR2 is SVGEGT in the germline V gene. CDR3 nucleotides: TGTGCCAGCAGTTATATTGAGCATGAAAAACTGTTTTTT. It specifies CASSYIEHEKLFF.

This chain uses TRBV28 with TRBJ1-5; 9 nucleotides match TRBD1. Trimming cost V 6 bases and J 2 bases; bases outside gene matches: 5. Germline loops: CDR1 MDHEN, CDR2 SYDVKM. This CDR3 contains 15 residues. As DNA, the CDR3 is TGTGCCAGCAGCAAGACAGGGGGTCGCAATCAGCCCCAGCATTTT. It yields the protein CASSKTGGRNQPQHF. The full variable domain, with the rest looked up from reference TRBV28 and TRBJ1-5, is DVKVTQSSRYLVKRTGEKVFLECVQDMDHENMFWYRQDPGLGLRLIYFSYDVKMKEKGDIPEGYSVSREKKERFSLILESASTNQTSMYLCASSKTGGRNQPQHFGDGTRLSIL.

The table lists this clone with a count of one. The chain combines TRBV2 with TRBJ2-3, with 7 nucleotides matching TRBD2. Germline trimming cut 7 bases from V and 0 bases from J; bases unmatched to any gene: 7. Germline V gene data show CDR1 as SNHLY and CDR2 as FYNNEI. CDR3 size: 15 residues. As DNA, the CDR3 is TGTGCCAGCAACCCCCTCGGGGGGAGCACAGATACGCAGTATTTT. This encodes CASNPLGGSTDTQYF.

This clone was detected only once. DNA for the CDR3: TGTGCCAGCAGCTTAGGAGTCGAGGGGGCCAACACCGGGGAGCTGTTTTTT. It codes for CASSLGVEGANTGELFF. V gene TRBV7-7 combines with J gene TRBJ2-2; 7 bases are shared with TRBD1. Germline assignment: CDR1 SSHAT and CDR2 FNYEAQ (reference sequence). This CDR3 region has 17 residues. J was trimmed by 2 bases and V by 1 base; bases with no gene match: 7.